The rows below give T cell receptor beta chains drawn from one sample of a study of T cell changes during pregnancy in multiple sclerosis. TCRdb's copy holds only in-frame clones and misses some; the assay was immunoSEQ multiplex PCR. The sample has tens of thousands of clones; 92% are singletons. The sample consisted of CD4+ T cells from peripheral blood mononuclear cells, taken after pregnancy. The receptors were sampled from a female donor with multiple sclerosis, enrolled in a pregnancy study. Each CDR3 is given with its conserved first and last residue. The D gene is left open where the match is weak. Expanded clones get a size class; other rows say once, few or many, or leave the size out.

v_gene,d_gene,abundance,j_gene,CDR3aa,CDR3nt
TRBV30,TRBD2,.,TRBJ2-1,CAWSGRTSGEQFF,TGTGCCTGGAGTGGTCGGACTAGCGGGGAGCAGTTCTTC
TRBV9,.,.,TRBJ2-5,CASSVAATQETQYF,TGTGCCAGCAGCGTAGCAGCGACCCAAGAGACCCAGTACTTC
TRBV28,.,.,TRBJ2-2,CASSFVQGPTNTGELFF,TGTGCCAGCAGTTTCGTGCAGGGTCCTACAAACACCGGGGAGCTGTTTTTT
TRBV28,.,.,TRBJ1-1,CASSLRVNTEAFF,TGTGCCAGCAGTTTACGGGTGAACACTGAAGCTTTCTTT
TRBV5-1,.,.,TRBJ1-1,CASSLARGAEAFF,TGCGCCAGCAGCTTGGCAAGGGGCGCTGAAGCTTTCTTT
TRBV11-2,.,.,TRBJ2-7,CASSLRGTGQYF,TGTGCCAGCAGCCTTCGGGGGACCGGCCAGTACTTC
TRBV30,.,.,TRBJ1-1,CAWRILGLNTEAFF,TGTGCCTGGAGGATACTAGGACTGAACACTGAAGCTTTCTTT
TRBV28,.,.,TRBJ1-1,CASISDRNTEAFF,TGTGCCAGCATCTCGGACAGAAACACTGAAGCTTTCTTT
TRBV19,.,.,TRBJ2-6,CASNDWSNSGANVLTF,TGTGCCAGTAACGATTGGAGCAACTCTGGGGCCAACGTCCTGACTTTC
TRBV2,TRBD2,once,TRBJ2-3,CASGTSFTDTQYF,TGTGCCAGCGGGACTAGCTTCACAGATACGCAGTATTTT
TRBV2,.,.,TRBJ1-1,CASASIWATEAFF,TGTGCCAGCGCCTCGATTTGGGCCACTGAAGCTTTCTTT
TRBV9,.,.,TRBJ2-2,CASSATTFTGELFF,TGTGCCAGCAGCGCTACTACCTTTACCGGGGAGCTGTTTTTT
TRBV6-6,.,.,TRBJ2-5,CASSTRQLYETQYF,TGTGCCAGCAGTACTCGACAGTTATACGAGACCCAGTACTTC
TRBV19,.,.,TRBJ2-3,CASSPLAYSTDTQYF,TGTGCCAGTAGCCCTCTAGCGTATAGCACAGATACGCAGTATTTT
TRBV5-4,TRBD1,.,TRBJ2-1,CASSPRGQGNNEQFF,TGTGCCAGCAGCCCCCGGGGACAGGGGAACAATGAGCAGTTCTTC
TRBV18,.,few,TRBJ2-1,CASSPQGKSHEQFF,TGTGCCAGCTCACCGCAGGGTAAGAGCCATGAGCAGTTCTTC
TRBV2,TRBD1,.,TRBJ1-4,CASSERTGEKLFF,TGTGCCAGCAGTGAAAGGACAGGGGAAAAACTGTTTTTT
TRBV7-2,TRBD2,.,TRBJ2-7,CASSLKRGSSYEQYF,TGTGCCAGCAGCTTAAAGCGGGGGTCCTCCTACGAGCAGTACTTC
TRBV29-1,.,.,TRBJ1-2,CSVEDRGDYGYTF,TGCAGCGTTGAAGACCGGGGTGACTATGGCTACACCTTC
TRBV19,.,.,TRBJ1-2,CASSIGSAGLGYGYTF,TGTGCCAGTAGTATAGGGTCGGCAGGATTGGGCTATGGCTACACCTTC
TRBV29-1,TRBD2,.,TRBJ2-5,CSVVRGGETQYF,TGCAGCGTTGTTCGGGGGGGGGAGACCCAGTACTTC
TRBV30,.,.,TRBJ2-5,CAWSVGGQETQYF,TGTGCCTGGAGTGTTGGAGGCCAAGAGACCCAGTACTTC
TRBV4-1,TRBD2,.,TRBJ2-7,CASSQGWLAGGLSSYEQYF,TGCGCCAGCAGCCAAGGGTGGCTAGCGGGGGGGCTGAGCTCCTACGAGCAGTACTTC
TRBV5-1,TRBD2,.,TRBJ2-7,CASSGGGLGPYEQYF,TGCGCCAGCAGCGGCGGGGGACTAGGGCCCTACGAGCAGTACTTC
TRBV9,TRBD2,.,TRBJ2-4,CASSAGAGGGPRENIQYF,TGTGCCAGCAGCGCCGGGGCTGGCGGGGGGCCTCGTGAAAACATTCAGTACTTC
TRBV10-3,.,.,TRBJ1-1,CAISARGEGEAFF,TGTGCCATCAGTGCCAGGGGCGAAGGTGAAGCTTTCTTT
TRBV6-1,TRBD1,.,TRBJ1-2,CASSERLTGYGYTF,TGTGCCAGCAGTGAAAGGTTGACAGGGTATGGCTACACCTTC
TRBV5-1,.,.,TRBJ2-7,CASSLVGYEQYF,TGCGCCAGCAGCTTGGTCGGTTACGAGCAGTACTTC
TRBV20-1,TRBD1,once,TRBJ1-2,CSAYTGGGYTF,TGCAGTGCTTATACAGGGGGTGGCTACACCTTC
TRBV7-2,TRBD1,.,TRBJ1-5,CASSLGRGRNQPQHF,TGTGCCAGCAGCTTAGGAAGGGGGCGCAATCAGCCCCAGCATTTT
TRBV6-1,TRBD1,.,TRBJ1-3,CASRGQLSGNTIYF,TGTGCCAGCAGGGGACAGCTCTCTGGAAACACCATATATTTT
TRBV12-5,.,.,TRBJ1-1,CASGLLEGTEAFF,TGTGCTAGTGGTTTGCTTGAGGGTACTGAAGCTTTCTTT
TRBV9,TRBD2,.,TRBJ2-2,CASSVDSVAGGGELFF,TGTGCCAGCAGCGTAGATTCGGTAGCGGGGGGCGGGGAGCTGTTTTTT
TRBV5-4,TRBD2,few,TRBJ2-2,CASSALAGGPSGELFF,TGTGCCAGCAGCGCCCTAGCGGGAGGGCCGAGCGGGGAGCTGTTTTTT
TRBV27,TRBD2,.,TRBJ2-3,CASSKRTSGATQYF,TGTGCCAGCAGTAAGAGGACTAGCGGTGCTACGCAGTATTTT
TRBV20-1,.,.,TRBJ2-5,CSGILKETQYF,TGCAGTGGTATCCTAAAAGAGACCCAGTACTTC
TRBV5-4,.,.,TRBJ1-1,CASSATGPLNTEAFF,TGTGCCAGCAGCGCCACAGGGCCCTTGAACACTGAAGCTTTCTTT
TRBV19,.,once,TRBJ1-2,CASSVTGTPIYGYTF,TGTGCCAGTAGTGTAACCGGGACTCCAATCTATGGCTACACCTTC
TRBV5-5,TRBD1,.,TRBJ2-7,CASSFGTGIYEQYF,TGTGCCAGCAGCTTCGGGACAGGGATATACGAGCAGTACTTC
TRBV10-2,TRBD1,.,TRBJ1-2,CASSGTGGLGGYTF,TGCGCCAGCAGCGGGACAGGGGGCTTGGGTGGCTACACCTTC
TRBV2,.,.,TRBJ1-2,CASSGAGVDGYTF,TGTGCCAGCAGTGGGGCCGGGGTAGATGGCTACACCTTC
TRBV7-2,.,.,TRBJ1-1,CASSLRLRGLTEAFF,TGTGCCAGCAGCTTAAGGCTCAGGGGTCTTACTGAAGCTTTCTTT
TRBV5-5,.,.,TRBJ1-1,CASSPGGWVTEAFF,TGTGCCAGCAGCCCCGGGGGATGGGTCACTGAAGCTTTCTTT
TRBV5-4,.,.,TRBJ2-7,CASSLGLEQYF,TGTGCCAGCAGCTTGGGGCTCGAGCAGTACTTC
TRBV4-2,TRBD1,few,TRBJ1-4,CASSLVQGTNEKLFF,TGTGCCAGCAGCCTCGTACAGGGGACTAATGAAAAACTGTTTTTT
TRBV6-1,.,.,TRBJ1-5,CASSGKRAGKGVGENQPQHF,TGTGCCAGCAGTGGGAAGCGCGCAGGGAAGGGGGTAGGGGAAAATCAGCCCCAGCATTTT
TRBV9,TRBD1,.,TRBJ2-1,CASNRDRSYNEQFF,TGTGCCAGTAACCGGGACAGGTCCTACAATGAGCAGTTCTTC
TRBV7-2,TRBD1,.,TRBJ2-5,CASSQGAVETQYF,TGTGCCAGCAGCCAGGGGGCTGTGGAGACCCAGTACTTC
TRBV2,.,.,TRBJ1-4,CASSEINRVILFF,TGTGCCAGCAGTGAAATAAACAGGGTGATTCTGTTTTTT
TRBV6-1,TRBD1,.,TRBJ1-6,CASRFNRGGNSPLHF,TGTGCCAGCAGGTTTAACAGGGGGGGCAATTCACCCCTCCACTTT
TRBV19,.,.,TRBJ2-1,CASSPGNNNEQFF,TGTGCCAGTAGTCCCGGTAATAACAATGAGCAGTTCTTC
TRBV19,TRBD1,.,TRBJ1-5,CATWDRGRNQPQHF,TGTGCCACCTGGGACAGGGGAAGGAATCAGCCCCAGCATTTT
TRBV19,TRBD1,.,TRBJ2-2,CASSRDRGSNTGELFF,TGTGCCAGTAGTCGGGACAGGGGGAGTAACACCGGGGAGCTGTTTTTT
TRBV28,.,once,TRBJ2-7,CASSSHSYEQYF,TGTGCCAGCAGTTCTCACTCTTACGAGCAGTACTTC
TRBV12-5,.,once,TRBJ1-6,CASGMLNSPLHF,TGTGCTAGTGGTATGTTAAATTCACCCCTCCACTTT
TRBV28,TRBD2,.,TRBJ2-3,CASSETSGRTDTQYF,TGTGCCAGCAGTGAGACTAGCGGGAGGACAGATACGCAGTATTTT
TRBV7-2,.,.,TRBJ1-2,CASSENQGYGYTF,TGTGCCAGCAGCGAAAATCAGGGTTATGGCTACACCTTC
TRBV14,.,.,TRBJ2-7,CASSQGVTISYEQYF,TGTGCCAGCAGCCAAGGGGTGACTATCTCCTACGAGCAGTACTTC